This T cell receptor (beta chain) came from a study of T cells in Graves' hyperthyroidism and ophthalmopathy. Amplification yielded TCR beta CDR3 regions, with RNA transcripts as the source. A set of HTBI primers served as the primers for a first-round RT-PCR of the TCR CDR3. Using its own MiXCR run on the multiplex PCR reads, TCRdb lists one record per CDR3 protein. The sample carries about 590,000 distinct CDR3 sequences, around 14% recorded once. CDR3 length equals 15 residues. Germline CDR1 and CDR2: LNHDA and SQIVND (reference sequence). Trimming stripped 3 bases from V and 4 bases from J, with 13 bases between. This clonotype was counted a few times. The antigen is unknown. Notes on the study in general: Through a model of 13 V-J features, ophthalmopathy was separated from stable hyperthyroidism.

Graves' hyperthyroidism showing no ophthalmopathy progression within 18 months was considered stable. The study enrolled patients aged 18 to 65 with newly diagnosed hyperthyroidism of under 2 months' duration. J is TRBJ2-1 and V is TRBV19; the D gene is possibly TRBD2 (5 bases). The sequenced material came from blood. The sequence was collected from a woman aged 25 to 39 with Graves' hyperthyroidism. Here the CDR3 reads CASSIRGIGYNEQFF. The DNA for the CDR3 is TGTGCCAGTAGTATTAGAGGGATCGGTTACAATGAGCAGTTCTTC.